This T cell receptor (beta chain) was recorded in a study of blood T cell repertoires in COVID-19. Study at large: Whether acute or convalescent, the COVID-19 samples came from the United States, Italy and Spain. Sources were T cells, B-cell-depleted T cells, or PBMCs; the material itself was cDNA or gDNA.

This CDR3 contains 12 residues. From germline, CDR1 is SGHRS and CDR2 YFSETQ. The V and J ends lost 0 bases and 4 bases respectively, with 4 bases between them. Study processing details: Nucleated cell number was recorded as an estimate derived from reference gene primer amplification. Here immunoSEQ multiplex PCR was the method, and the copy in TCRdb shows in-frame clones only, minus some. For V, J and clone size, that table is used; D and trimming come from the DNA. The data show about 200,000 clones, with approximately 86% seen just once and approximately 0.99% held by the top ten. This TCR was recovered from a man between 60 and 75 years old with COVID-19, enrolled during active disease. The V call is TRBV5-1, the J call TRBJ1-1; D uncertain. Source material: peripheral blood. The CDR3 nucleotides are TGCGCCAGCAGCTTGGACGGCACTGAAGCTTTCTTT. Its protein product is CASSLDGTEAFF.